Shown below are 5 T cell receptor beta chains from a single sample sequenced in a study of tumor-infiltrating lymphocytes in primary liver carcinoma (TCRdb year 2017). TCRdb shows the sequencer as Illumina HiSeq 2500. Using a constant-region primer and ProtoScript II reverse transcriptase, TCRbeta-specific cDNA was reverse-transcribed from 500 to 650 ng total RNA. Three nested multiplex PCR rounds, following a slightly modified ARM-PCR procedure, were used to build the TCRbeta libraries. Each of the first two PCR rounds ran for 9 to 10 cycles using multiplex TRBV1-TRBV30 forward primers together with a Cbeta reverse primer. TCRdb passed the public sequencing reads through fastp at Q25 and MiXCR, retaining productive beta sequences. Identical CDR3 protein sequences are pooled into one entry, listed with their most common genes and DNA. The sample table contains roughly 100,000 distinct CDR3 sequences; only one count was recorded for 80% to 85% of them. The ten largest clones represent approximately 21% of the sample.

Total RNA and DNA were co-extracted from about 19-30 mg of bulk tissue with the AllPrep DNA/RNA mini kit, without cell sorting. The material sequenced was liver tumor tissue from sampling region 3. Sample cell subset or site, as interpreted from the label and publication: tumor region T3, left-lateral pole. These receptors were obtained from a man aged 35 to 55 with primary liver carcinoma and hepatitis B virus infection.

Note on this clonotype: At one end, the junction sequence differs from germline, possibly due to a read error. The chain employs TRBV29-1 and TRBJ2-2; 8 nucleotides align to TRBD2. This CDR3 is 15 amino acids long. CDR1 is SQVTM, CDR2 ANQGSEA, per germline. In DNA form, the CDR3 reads TGCAGCATTGTGACTAGCGCGGCGAACACCGGGGAACTGTTTTTT. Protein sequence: CSIVTSAANTGELFF.

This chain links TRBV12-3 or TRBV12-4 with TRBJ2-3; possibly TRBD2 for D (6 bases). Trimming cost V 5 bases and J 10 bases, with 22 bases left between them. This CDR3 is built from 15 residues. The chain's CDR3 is CASSQDSGSGRAQYF. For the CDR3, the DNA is TGTGCCAGCAGTCAAGATTCCGGCAGCGGGCGCGCGCAGTATTTT.

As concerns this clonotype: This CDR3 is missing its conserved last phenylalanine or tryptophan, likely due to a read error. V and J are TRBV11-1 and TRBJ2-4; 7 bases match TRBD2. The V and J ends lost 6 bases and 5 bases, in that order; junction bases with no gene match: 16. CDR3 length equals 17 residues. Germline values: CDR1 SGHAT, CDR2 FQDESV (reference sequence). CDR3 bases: TGTGCCAGCAGTTTTCCCGGGACTAACGGGACGGAAAACATTCAGTACGTC. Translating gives CASSFPGTNGTENIQYV.

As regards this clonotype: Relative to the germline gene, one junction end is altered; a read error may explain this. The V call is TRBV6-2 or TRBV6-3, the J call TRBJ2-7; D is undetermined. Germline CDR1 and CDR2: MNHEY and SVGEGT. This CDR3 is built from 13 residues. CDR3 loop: CASSYVVPYKQYF. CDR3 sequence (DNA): TGTGCCAGCAGTTACGTGGTACCCTACAAGCAGTACTTT.

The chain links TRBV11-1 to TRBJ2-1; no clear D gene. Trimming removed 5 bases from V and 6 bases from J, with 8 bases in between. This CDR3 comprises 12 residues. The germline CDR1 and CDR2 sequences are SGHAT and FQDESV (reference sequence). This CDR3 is CASSVSGNEQFF. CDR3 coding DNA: TGTGCCAGCAGCGTAAGTGGCAATGAGCAGTTCTTC. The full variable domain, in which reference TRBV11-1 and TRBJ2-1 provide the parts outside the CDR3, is EAEVAQSPRYKITEKSQAVAFWCDPISGHATLYWYRQILGQGPELLVQFQDESVVDDSQLPKDRFSAERLKGVDSTLKIQPAELGDSAMYLCASSVSGNEQFFGPGTRLTVL.